Shown below are 27 T cell receptor beta chains from a single sample sequenced in a study of blood T cell repertoires in COVID-19. Sequencing used immunoSEQ multiplex PCR; TCRdb keeps in-frame clones, though not all of them. The sample holds 250,000 to 300,000 clones, 75% to 90% seen once. The sequenced material came from peripheral blood. Receptors were obtained from a woman aged 45-60 years who had recovered from COVID-19.

This clone has only one observation. One junction end disagrees with the germline gene, perhaps due to a read error. The chain has TRBV7-7 and TRBJ2-2, with 8 bases matching TRBD2. Germline values: CDR1 SSHAT, CDR2 FNYEAQ (reference sequence). CDR3 length equals 16 residues. CDR3 region: CASSYLAGLNTGELFF. In nucleotides, the CDR3 is TGTGCTAGCAGTTACTTAGCGGGACTAAACACCGGGGAGCTGTTTTTT.

This rearrangement joins TRBV5-1 to TRBJ1-6, with TRBD1 as a possible D gene (6 bases). This CDR3 has 17 residues. V lost 4 bases and J lost 10, with 24 bases in between. The germline V gene has CDR1 SGHRS and CDR2 YFSETQ. The CDR3 here is CASSPLSLQGSRSPLHF. The CDR3 DNA is TGCGCCAGCAGCCCCCTTTCGCTACAGGGTTCTAGATCACCCCTCCACTTT.

The CDR3 region is CASSSGGLAGVSSDTQYF. CDR3 in DNA: TGTGCCAGCAGCTCCGGGGGACTAGCCGGGGTTTCGTCGGATACGCAGTATTTT. The chain links TRBV7-6 to TRBJ2-3, with 9 positions matching TRBD2. The CDR3 covers 18 residues. The V and J ends lost 4 bases and 6 bases, in that order; junction bases with no gene match: 17. Per the germline V gene, CDR1 is SGHVS and CDR2 is FNYEAQ.

The V gene is TRBV9, the J gene TRBJ2-3, with 11 positions matching TRBD2. V was clipped by 7 bases and J by 0 bases; unmatched bases: 4. This CDR3 is built from 15 residues. Germline CDR1 reads SGDLS; CDR2 reads YYNGEE. CDR3 in amino acids: CASGTSGTSTDTQYF. CDR3 nucleotides: TGTGCCAGCGGGACTAGCGGTACTAGCACAGATACGCAGTATTTT.

In nucleotides, the CDR3 is TGCGCCAGCAGAAAGGGACTAGAGGGGAGAGATACGCAGTATTTT. Translation: CASRKGLEGRDTQYF. This chain links TRBV5-1 with TRBJ2-3; 8 bases line up with TRBD2. V shed 5 bases, J shed 5 bases, and the junction held 10 bases outside the gene matches. Germline-derived CDR1 and CDR2 are SGHRS and YFSETQ. The CDR3 covers 15 residues.

This chain links TRBV28 with TRBJ2-5; possible D gene TRBD1, 5 bases. Trimming left V 3 bases short and J 2 bases short, with 10 bases between. CDR3 length equals 14 residues. The germline V gene encodes CDR1 MDHEN and CDR2 SYDVKM. The CDR3 loop is CASSFRVAQETQYF. The CDR3 DNA reads TGTGCCAGCAGTTTCAGGGTAGCACAAGAGACCCAGTACTTC. Complete variable domain (other parts from reference TRBV28 and TRBJ2-5): DVKVTQSSRYLVKRTGEKVFLECVQDMDHENMFWYRQDPGLGLRLIYFSYDVKMKEKGDIPEGYSVSREKKERFSLILESASTNQTSMYLCASSFRVAQETQYFGPGTRLLVL.

This chain connects TRBV27 to TRBJ1-2; 7 nucleotides align to TRBD1. Unmatched junction bases numbered 13, after V lost 7 bases and J lost 5 bases. This CDR3 is 15 amino acids long. Germline V gives CDR1 MNHEY, CDR2 SMNVEV (reference sequence). In DNA, the CDR3 is TGTGCCAGCACCTTGTCCGGGGACAGAAAATATGGCTACACCTTC. This codes for CASTLSGDRKYGYTF.

The rearrangement uses TRBV5-4 and TRBJ2-7; TRBD1 matches 9 bases. This CDR3 contains 14 residues. V was pared by 4 bases and J by 1 base, with 3 bases of the junction left unmatched. The germline CDR1 and CDR2 sequences are SGHNT and YYREEE (reference sequence). The CDR3: CASSPGQGSYEQYF. The CDR3 nucleotides read TGTGCCAGCAGCCCGGGACAGGGATCCTACGAGCAGTACTTC.

J is TRBJ1-4 and V is TRBV19; the match to TRBD1 covers 8 bases. Germline V gene lookup returns CDR1 LNHDA and CDR2 SQIVND (reference sequence). Losses at the gene ends were 5 bases for V and 1 base for J; bases not matched to a gene: 3. This CDR3 comprises 15 residues. CDR3 in amino acids: CASSSQGVTNEKLFF. CDR3 nucleotide sequence: TGTGCCAGTAGTTCACAGGGGGTAACTAATGAAAAACTGTTTTTT.

The chain couples TRBV5-4 to TRBJ1-1; a weak D match, TRBD1 (6 bases). There are 12 residues in the CDR3. V shed 4 bases and J shed 5 bases, with 9 bases lying between them. The germline V gene encodes CDR1 SGHNT and CDR2 YYREEE (reference sequence). The CDR3 is CASSEGGTEAFF. The DNA of the CDR3 is TGTGCCAGCAGCGAGGGGGGGACTGAAGCTTTCTTT.

V is TRBV2 and J is TRBJ1-2; no clear D. V was pared by 2 bases and J by 8 bases, with 12 bases between. The CDR3 is 13 residues long. Germline V gives CDR1 SNHLY, CDR2 FYNNEI. The CDR3 sequence is CASSEPASGGYTF. Here the CDR3 DNA reads TGTGCCAGCAGTGAACCAGCCTCGGGGGGCTACACCTTC.

This clone was seen only a few times. The V and J genes are TRBV7-3 and TRBJ2-7; 8 bases match TRBD2. The CDR3 has 13 residues. V gave up 3 bases and J gave up 7 bases; unmatched junction bases: 5. The V gene's germline CDR1 is SGHTA and CDR2 FQGTGA. The CDR3 here is CASSLNRGGEQYF. The CDR3 DNA reads as TGTGCCAGCAGCTTGAACCGCGGGGGGGAGCAGTACTTC. The whole variable domain, filled in from reference TRBV7-3 and TRBJ2-7, reads GAGVSQTPSNKVTEKGKYVELRCDPISGHTALYWYRQSLGQGPEFLIYFQGTGAADDSGLPNDRFFAVRPEGSVSTLKIQRTERGDSAVYLCASSLNRGGEQYFGPGTRLTVT.

The chain employs TRBV18 and TRBJ2-7, with D possibly TRBD1 on 5 matching bases. Germline lookup yields CDR1 KGHSH and CDR2 LQKENI. CDR3 size: 15 residues. The V gene lost 5 bases and the J gene lost 5 bases, with 19 bases spanning the gap. DNA for the CDR3: TGTGCCAGCTCAACCCGACAGTTCAAAGAGAACGAGCAGTACTTC. Its protein product is CASSTRQFKENEQYF.

The V gene is TRBV5-8, the J gene TRBJ1-3; 7 bases are shared with TRBD1. The CDR3 consists of 15 residues. In germline, CDR1 is SGHTS, CDR2 YDEGEE. V was clipped by 4 bases and J by 2 bases; unmatched bases: 6. CDR3 loop: CASSAQGTPGNTIYF. DNA of the CDR3: TGTGCCAGCAGCGCACAGGGGACGCCTGGAAACACCATATATTTT. The whole variable domain, remainder taken from reference TRBV5-8 and TRBJ1-3, is EAGVTQSPTHLIKTRGQQATLRCSPISGHTSVYWYQQALGLGLQFLLWYDEGEERNRGNFPPRFSGRQFPNYSSELNVNALELEDSALYLCASSAQGTPGNTIYFGEGSWLTVV.

The chain carries TRBV6-5 and TRBJ2-7, with 11 bases identical to TRBD2. Germline loops: CDR1 MNHEY, CDR2 SVGAGI. The CDR3 is 15 residues long. The V and J ends lost 7 bases and 2 bases, in that order; junction bases with no gene match: 7. The CDR3 reads CASTGGLAGAYEQYF. The DNA for the CDR3 is TGTGCCAGCACCGGAGGACTAGCGGGTGCCTACGAGCAGTACTTC.

V usage is TRBV6-2 or TRBV6-3 and J usage is TRBJ2-3; 13 bases agree with TRBD2. Germline CDR1 reads MNHEY; CDR2 reads SVGEGT. J lost 13 bases, V lost 5 bases, and 12 bases had no gene match. The CDR3 runs to 15 residues. The CDR3 loop is CASSKRTSGGLGEYF. In DNA, the CDR3 is TGTGCCAGCAGTAAGCGGACTAGCGGGGGCCTAGGGGAGTATTTT.

The chain carries TRBV28 and TRBJ2-7, with D possibly being TRBD1 (5 bases). The CDR3 is 11 amino acids. V dropped 9 bases and J dropped 3 bases, with 9 bases sitting between them. Germline assignment: CDR1 MDHEN and CDR2 SYDVKM. CDR3 coding DNA: TGTGCCAGTAGTACAGGCTACGAGCAGTACTTC. It encodes CASSTGYEQYF.

The V call is TRBV2, the J call TRBJ1-2; no reliable D call. Trimming took 2 bases from V and 2 from J, leaving 3 bases between them. The CDR3 runs to 12 residues. Germline CDR1 and CDR2: SNHLY and FYNNEI. The CDR3 nucleotides read TGTGCCAGCAGTGAACAAAACTATGGCTACACCTTC. Its translation is CASSEQNYGYTF.

Only one count was recorded for this clone. The rearrangement uses TRBV7-2 and TRBJ2-3; 9 bases match TRBD2. V was pared by 2 bases and J by 0 bases, with 12 bases of the junction left unmatched. Germline V lookup: CDR1 SGHTA, CDR2 FQGNSA. The CDR3 totals 19 residues. In DNA form, the CDR3 reads TGTGCCAGCAGCTTATACGCTCTAGCGGGGACGACTAGCACAGATACGCAGTATTTT. The encoded protein is CASSLYALAGTTSTDTQYF.

The J gene is TRBJ2-3, the V gene TRBV28, with D possibly being TRBD2 (6 bases). The CDR3 runs 16 residues. In germline, CDR1 is MDHEN, CDR2 SYDVKM. Trimming left V 7 bases short and J 3 bases short, with 20 bases between. The DNA for the CDR3 is TGTGCCAGCACCCGACCCCTGGCGGGACGGACAGATACGCAGTATTTT. Translated, it gives CASTRPLAGRTDTQYF.

J is TRBJ2-5 and V is TRBV9; 8 nucleotides align to TRBD1. With V trimmed by 1 base and J by 11 bases, 13 bases remained unmatched. The CDR3 spans 15 residues. CDR1 SGDLS and CDR2 YYNGEE come from the germline V gene. The CDR3 protein is CASSVIGTGGERQYF. CDR3 DNA sequence: TGTGCCAGCAGCGTAATAGGGACAGGTGGAGAAAGACAGTACTTC.

This sequence joins TRBV27 and TRBJ1-2, with a weak D call TRBD1 (5 bases). This CDR3 has 13 amino acids. V gave up 6 bases and J gave up 7 bases, with 15 bases separating them. Germline CDR1 and CDR2: MNHEY and SMNVEV (reference sequence). DNA of the CDR3: TGTGCCAGCAGCCCTCAGGGTAGGGGTGGCTACACCTTC. Translation gives CASSPQGRGGYTF.

The genes are TRBV19 and TRBJ1-5, with D possibly being TRBD1 (5 bases). The CDR3 is made up of 19 amino acids. Germline V gene sequence: CDR1 LNHDA, CDR2 SQIVND (reference sequence). The V end was cut by 1 base, the J end by 0 bases, with 19 bases between. The DNA for the CDR3 is TGTGCCAGTAGTATAGGAGTTTTTCGGGGGACCCTTAGCAATCAGCCCCAGCATTTT. Translating gives CASSIGVFRGTLSNQPQHF.

This chain connects TRBV30 to TRBJ1-5; the match to TRBD1 covers 9 bases. Per the germline V gene, CDR1 is GTSNPN and CDR2 is SVGIG (reference sequence). This CDR3 contains 15 residues. After removal of 0 bases from V and 6 bases from J, the junction contained 6 bases not matched to a gene. The CDR3 sequence is CAWSVLGDRVQPQHF. The CDR3 DNA reads TGTGCCTGGAGTGTATTGGGGGACAGGGTTCAGCCCCAGCATTTT. Looking up the rest from reference TRBV30 and TRBJ1-5 gives the full variable domain: SQTIHQWPATLVQPVGSPLSLECTVEGTSNPNLYWYRQAAGRGLQLLFYSVGIGQISSEVPQNLSASRPQDRQFILSSKKLLLSDSGFYLCAWSVLGDRVQPQHFGDGTRLSIL.

Here the CDR3 reads CAWSGLAGDASYEQYF. CDR3 in DNA: TGTGCCTGGAGTGGACTAGCGGGGGACGCTTCCTACGAGCAGTACTTC. This chain uses TRBV30 with TRBJ2-7; 12 bases fit TRBD2. This CDR3 contains 16 residues. V lost 1 base to trimming and J lost 1 base; unmatched junction nucleotides: 5. Germline V lookup: CDR1 GTSNPN, CDR2 SVGIG (reference sequence).

This clone has a single count. V is TRBV28 and J is TRBJ1-5, with 9 bases fitting TRBD1. V lost 5 bases and J lost 7; bases outside the gene matches: 12. This CDR3 has 16 residues. Per germline, CDR1 MDHEN and CDR2 SYDVKM. The CDR3 DNA is TGTGCCAGCAGTCTCCACCGGGACAGGGTGGGCCAGCCCCAGCATTTT. Its translation: CASSLHRDRVGQPQHF. Complete variable domain (other parts from reference TRBV28 and TRBJ1-5): DVKVTQSSRYLVKRTGEKVFLECVQDMDHENMFWYRQDPGLGLRLIYFSYDVKMKEKGDIPEGYSVSREKKERFSLILESASTNQTSMYLCASSLHRDRVGQPQHFGDGTRLSIL.

CDR3 in DNA: TGTGCTAGTGGTTCCCGGGACTGGCCCCAGCATTTT. This codes for CASGSRDWPQHF. V gene TRBV12-5 combines with J gene TRBJ1-5; D might be TRBD1 (5 bases). Germline CDR1 and CDR2: LGHNT and FRNRAP. Trimming took 4 bases from V and 9 from J, leaving 10 bases between them. The CDR3 runs to 12 residues.